The 20 T cell receptor beta chains given below trace back to one sample, sequenced in a study of Ad26.COV2.S vaccination and SARS-CoV-2 variants. Treatment reported: over 15 received Ad26.COV2.S at low or high dose, single or two shots; about 5 received placebo; per-sample allocation not given. On day 63 after the first injection, vaccine and placebo recipients gave samples. Assay: immunoSEQ multiplex PCR; the TCRdb copy retains only in-frame clones and omits some. The sample has approximately 250,000 clones; roughly 87% are singletons. Sample: peripheral blood, taken in a trial of Ad26.COV2.S vaccine versus placebo. The receptors stem from a person between 18 and 60 years old who received the Ad26.COV2.S COVID-19 vaccine or a placebo.

The chain uses TRBV4-1 and TRBJ2-6, with no clear D. CDR3 size: 18 residues. From germline, CDR1 is MGHRA and CDR2 YSYEKL. V lost 4 bases and J lost 0, with 16 bases in between. CDR3 protein: CASSPSPGASSGANVLTF. The CDR3 DNA reads as TGCGCCAGCAGCCCCTCGCCGGGCGCCAGCTCTGGGGCCAACGTCCTGACTTTC.

V gene TRBV11-1 combines with J gene TRBJ2-3, with D possibly matching TRBD2 (9 bases). V lost 5 bases and J lost 5, with 20 bases in between. Germline V gene lookup returns CDR1 SGHAT and CDR2 FQDESV (reference sequence). The CDR3 has 16 amino acids. The CDR3 nucleotides read TGTGCCAGCAGCCTTACAGGGGGACTAGCTTTAGATACGCAGTATTTT. Translating gives CASSLTGGLALDTQYF.

The V call is TRBV7-9, the J call TRBJ2-6; TRBD1 matches 10 bases. The CDR3 sequence is 17 residues long. J was trimmed by 1 base and V by 8 bases; bases with no gene match: 8. Germline CDR1 and CDR2: SEHNR and FQNEAQ (reference sequence). CDR3 in DNA: TGTGCCAGCCTTACGGGACAGGGGTCTTCTGGGGCCAACGTCCTGACTTTC. Translating gives CASLTGQGSSGANVLTF.

The chain joins TRBV4-1 to TRBJ2-7, with 13 bases aligning to TRBD2. CDR1 is MGHRA and CDR2 is YSYEKL in the germline V gene. This CDR3 has 17 amino acids. J was trimmed by 1 base and V by 3 bases; bases with no gene match: 6. Here the CDR3 reads CASSHRTSGGLSYEQYF. The CDR3 DNA is TGCGCCAGCAGCCATAGGACTAGCGGGGGACTTTCCTACGAGCAGTACTTC.

The V call is TRBV7-2, the J call TRBJ2-3, with 10 bases that match TRBD2. The CDR3 covers 17 residues. CDR1 and CDR2 from the germline V gene are SGHTA and FQGNSA. V dropped 0 bases and J dropped 4; count of bases not matched to a gene: 7. Here the CDR3 DNA reads TGTGCCAGCAGCTTAGCGGGGCTAGCGGGAGCCCCAGATACGCAGTATTTT. Translating gives CASSLAGLAGAPDTQYF.

Regarding this clone: At one end the junction does not follow the germline gene, possibly because of a read error. The CDR3 spells CASRQKGGLF. In nucleotides, the CDR3 is TGTGCCAGCAGGCAAAAGGGGGGACTCTTC. The chain couples TRBV2 to TRBJ1-2, with TRBD1 as a possible D gene (6 bases). Per germline, CDR1 SNHLY and CDR2 FYNNEI. CDR3 length: 10 amino acids.

The chain couples TRBV2 to TRBJ2-1; 7 bases are shared with TRBD2. The CDR3 is made up of 15 amino acids. V gave up 8 bases and J gave up 5 bases; unmatched junction bases: 12. From germline, CDR1 is SNHLY and CDR2 FYNNEI. The CDR3 coding sequence is TGTGCCAGCTCAAGTCCCGGGACTAACAACAATGAGCAGTTCTTC. Amino acids: CASSSPGTNNNEQFF.

V usage is TRBV5-5 and J usage is TRBJ1-5; TRBD1 might be the D (6 bases). The germline V gene has CDR1 SGHKS and CDR2 YYEKEE (reference sequence). This CDR3 is 15 amino acids long. The V and J ends lost 5 bases and 4 bases respectively, with 16 bases between them. This CDR3 is CASSLQGLGNQPQHF. CDR3 sequence (DNA): TGTGCCAGCAGTTTACAGGGACTGGGGAATCAGCCCCAGCATTTT.

V is TRBV19 and J is TRBJ2-1; no firm D call. Trimming pared 7 bases from V and 0 bases from J, leaving 10 bases between. The CDR3 covers 14 residues. Germline-derived CDR1 and CDR2 are LNHDA and SQIVND (reference sequence). Written as DNA, the CDR3 is TGTGCCAGTACGTCCTCCAGCTCCTACAATGAGCAGTTCTTC. The encoded protein is CASTSSSSYNEQFF. Full variable domain (missing parts from reference TRBV19 and TRBJ2-1): DGGITQSPKYLFRKEGQNVTLSCEQNLNHDAMYWYRQDPGQGLRLIYYSQIVNDFQKGDIAEGYSVSREKKESFPLTVTSAQKNPTAFYLCASTSSSSYNEQFFGPGTRLTVL.

The chain is built from TRBV5-4 and TRBJ2-5; D unresolved. The CDR3 is made up of 13 amino acids. CDR1 is SGHNT, CDR2 YYREEE, per germline (reference sequence). Trimming pared 4 bases from V and 5 bases from J, leaving 12 bases between. CDR3 sequence: CASSPTFGETQYF. For the CDR3, the DNA is TGTGCCAGCAGCCCGACGTTCGGGGAGACCCAGTACTTC.

The chain employs TRBV9 and TRBJ1-6; D remains ambiguous. This CDR3 is built from 16 residues. Germline V gene sequence: CDR1 SGDLS, CDR2 YYNGEE. The V gene lost 4 bases and the J gene lost 0 bases, with 11 bases spanning the gap. CDR3 sequence: CASSTSHSSYNSPLHF. CDR3 sequence (DNA): TGTGCCAGCAGCACCAGCCACAGCTCCTATAATTCACCCCTCCACTTT. The variable domain in full, completed from reference TRBV9 and TRBJ1-6, reads DSGVTQTPKHLITATGQRVTLRCSPRSGDLSVYWYQQSLDQGLQFLIQYYNGEERAKGNILERFSAQQFPDLHSELNLSSLELGDSALYFCASSTSHSSYNSPLHFGNGTRLTVT.

This sequence joins TRBV23-1 and TRBJ2-1, with D unclear. TRBV23-1 is assigned to the ORF class and has an uncertain function. This CDR3 has 15 amino acids. The V gene lost 0 bases and the J gene lost 0 bases, with 6 bases spanning the gap. DNA of the CDR3: TGCGCCAGCAGTCAATCGGCTAGCTCCTACAATGAGCAGTTCTTC. Its protein is CASSQSASSYNEQFF.

This clone was detected only once. The genes are TRBV18 and TRBJ2-7, with TRBD2 as a possible D gene (6 bases). In germline, CDR1 is KGHSH, CDR2 LQKENI. V dropped 2 bases and J dropped 2 bases, with 10 bases sitting between them. CDR3 length: 14 residues. The CDR3 nucleotides are TGTGCCAGCTCACCAGGGGGGACCCCCTACGAGCAGTACTTC. The encoded protein is CASSPGGTPYEQYF.

This clone is a singleton in its sample. The chain has TRBV19 and TRBJ1-2; D is possibly TRBD1 (5 bases). This CDR3 has 13 amino acids. The V and J ends lost 5 bases and 3 bases respectively, with 10 bases between them. The germline gives CDR1 LNHDA, CDR2 SQIVND (reference sequence). CDR3 protein: CASSWGDDYGYTF. CDR3 nucleotides: TGTGCCAGTAGTTGGGGGGACGACTATGGCTACACCTTC.

This chain connects TRBV7-9 to TRBJ1-1, with D maybe TRBD1 (5 bases). The germline gives CDR1 SEHNR, CDR2 FQNEAQ (reference sequence). The CDR3 is 15 amino acids. Trimming cost V 1 base and J 1 base, with 10 bases left between them. Here the CDR3 DNA reads TGTGCCAGCAGCTTAGGAGGGGCAACGAACACTGAAGCTTTCTTT. Protein product: CASSLGGATNTEAFF.

This chain uses TRBV7-2 with TRBJ2-7; the D gene is possibly TRBD1 (6 bases). Trimming removed 1 base from V and 4 bases from J, with 14 bases in between. The germline V gene has CDR1 SGHTA and CDR2 FQGNSA. The CDR3 loop spans 15 amino acids. CDR3 protein: CASSLGWDKTYEQYF. The DNA for the CDR3 is TGTGCCAGCAGCTTAGGATGGGACAAAACATACGAGCAGTACTTC.

J is TRBJ2-1 and V is TRBV7-3, with a possible D match to TRBD2 (6 bases). The V end lost 0 bases, the J end lost 4 bases, and 10 bases lay between the germline ends. CDR1 and CDR2 from the germline V gene are SGHTA and FQGTGA. The CDR3 length is 15 residues. In nucleotides, the CDR3 is TGTGCCAGCAGCTTAACGTCTAGCGCTTACAATGAGCAGTTCTTC. Translating gives CASSLTSSAYNEQFF.

This chain links TRBV2 with TRBJ1-1; 7 positions agree with TRBD1. Germline lookup yields CDR1 SNHLY and CDR2 FYNNEI. This CDR3 has 13 amino acids. V gave up 6 bases and J gave up 0 bases; unmatched junction bases: 1. The CDR3 here is CASRTGLNTEAFF. CDR3 DNA: TGTGCCAGCAGGACAGGGTTGAACACTGAAGCTTTCTTT.

The chain is built from TRBV7-3 and TRBJ2-5; no firm D call. CDR3 length: 14 amino acids. Trimming left V 5 bases short and J 5 bases short, with 15 bases between. Germline loops: CDR1 SGHTA, CDR2 FQGTGA. The CDR3 loop is CASSKGLGMETQYF. For the CDR3, the DNA is TGTGCCAGCAGCAAAGGTCTAGGTATGGAGACCCAGTACTTC.

The chain links TRBV15 to TRBJ2-1; 13 bases line up with TRBD2. The CDR3 is 18 residues long. CDR1 is LNHNV and CDR2 is YYDKDF in the germline V gene (reference sequence). The V segment lost 0 bases and the J segment 8 bases; nucleotides outside the gene matches: 10. This CDR3 is CATSREVPTSGGTYEQFF. The CDR3 DNA reads as TGTGCCACCAGCAGAGAGGTTCCGACTAGCGGGGGGACCTATGAGCAGTTCTTC. Using reference TRBV15 and TRBJ2-1 for the parts outside the CDR3, the full variable domain is DAMVIQNPRYQVTQFGKPVTLSCSQTLNHNVMYWYQQKSSQAPKLLFHYYDKDFNNEADTPDNFQSRRPNTSFCFLDIRSPGLGDTAMYLCATSREVPTSGGTYEQFFGPGTRLTVL.